These 32 T cell receptor beta chains came from one sample sequenced in a study of blood T cell repertoires in COVID-19. Assay used: immunoSEQ multiplex PCR; TCRdb lists only in-frame clones, some missing. The table shows 210,000 or so clones, with 84% occurring only once. The source material was peripheral blood. These receptors were obtained from a woman of 80 years or more with COVID-19, enrolled during active disease.

The V and J genes are TRBV5-1 and TRBJ2-2; 9 bases line up with TRBD2. Trimming took 4 bases from V and 7 from J; bases not matched to a gene: 5. The CDR3 runs to 14 residues. Germline CDR1 reads SGHRS; CDR2 reads YFSETQ. The CDR3 is CASSPSGAGGELFF. CDR3 DNA: TGCGCCAGCAGCCCTAGCGGGGCTGGCGGGGAGCTGTTTTTT.

Ten or more counts support this clone. The chain employs TRBV5-4 and TRBJ2-3; 7 bases agree with TRBD2. The junction had 11 bases not matched to a gene; V was cut back by 4 bases and J by 0 bases. This CDR3 has 17 amino acids. CDR1 SGHNT and CDR2 YYREEE come from the germline V gene (reference sequence). CDR3 in amino acids: CASSPLGAGSSTDTQYF. The CDR3 DNA reads TGTGCCAGCAGCCCCTTGGGAGCGGGGTCTAGCACAGATACGCAGTATTTT.

The gene calls are TRBV28 and TRBJ1-1; D gene uncertain. The CDR3 spans 16 residues. The V gene lost 4 bases and the J gene lost 0 bases, with 15 bases spanning the gap. Germline-derived CDR1 and CDR2 are MDHEN and SYDVKM. The CDR3 loop reads CASSSLSGGLNTEAFF. The CDR3 coding sequence is TGTGCCAGCAGTTCCCTATCGGGAGGGCTGAACACTGAAGCTTTCTTT.

This chain uses TRBV5-1 with TRBJ2-1; 8 bases align to TRBD2. The CDR3 runs to 15 residues. Per the germline V gene, CDR1 is SGHRS and CDR2 is YFSETQ. Trimming removed 0 bases from V and 5 bases from J; junction bases left unmatched: 4. The CDR3 sequence is CASSLGLAGNNEQFF. The CDR3 DNA sequence: TGCGCCAGCAGCTTGGGTTTAGCGGGAAACAATGAGCAGTTCTTC.

V usage is TRBV5-1 and J usage is TRBJ1-4, with a weak D call TRBD1 (6 bases). V lost 0 bases, J lost 5 bases, and 17 bases lay in between. CDR1 SGHRS and CDR2 YFSETQ come from the germline V gene. The CDR3 is 17 residues long. The CDR3, as DNA: TGCGCCAGCAGCTTGGGGGGGCGCGGAGCGTGGAATGAAAAACTGTTTTTT. Protein: CASSLGGRGAWNEKLFF. The full variable domain, rest sourced from reference TRBV5-1 and TRBJ1-4, is KAGVTQTPRYLIKTRGQQVTLSCSPISGHRSVSWYQQTPGQGLQFLFEYFSETQRNKGNFPGRFSGRQFSNSRSEMNVSTLELGDSALYLCASSLGGRGAWNEKLFFGSGTQLSVL.

This chain joins TRBV5-1 and TRBJ1-6, with 9 bases aligning to TRBD1. J gave up 9 bases and V 4 bases, and 8 bases lay outside the gene matches. In germline, CDR1 is SGHRS, CDR2 YFSETQ. The CDR3 sequence is 15 residues long. DNA of the CDR3: TGCGCCAGCAGCCCCGGGACAGGGACGGGTTCACCCCTCCACTTT. Its translation is CASSPGTGTGSPLHF.

This chain uses TRBV9 with TRBJ2-1, with 11 bases identical to TRBD2. Trimming took 3 bases from V and 4 from J; bases not matched to a gene: 3. CDR1 and CDR2 (germline): SGDLS, YYNGEE. This CDR3 spans 15 amino acids. The CDR3 loop reads CASSGTSGFYNEQFF. The CDR3 nucleotides are TGTGCCAGCAGCGGGACTAGCGGGTTTTACAATGAGCAGTTCTTC.

The V and J genes are TRBV24-1 and TRBJ2-1; tentatively, D is TRBD2 (6 bases). The CDR3 is 15 residues long. Looked up from germline, CDR1 is KGHDR and CDR2 is SFDVKD. Trimming removed 4 bases at V and 10 bases at J, with 19 bases between. This CDR3 reads CATSDLGRAIEEQFF. The CDR3, as DNA: TGTGCCACCAGTGACCTCGGGAGAGCTATTGAGGAGCAGTTCTTC.

The CDR3 DNA sequence: TGTGCCATCACCGGTTCGCCCAATCAGCCCCAGCATTTT. It codes for CAITGSPNQPQHF. The chain carries TRBV10-3 and TRBJ1-5; no clear D gene. The germline V and J ends were trimmed by 7 bases and 3 bases, with 10 bases remaining between them. The CDR3 has 13 amino acids. Germline V CDR1 and CDR2: ENHRY, SYGVKD.

This chain connects TRBV2 to TRBJ1-6, with D perhaps TRBD1 (6 bases). CDR1 is SNHLY and CDR2 is FYNNEI in the germline V gene. The CDR3 sequence is 15 residues long. The V end lost 8 bases, the J end lost 7 bases, and 18 bases lay between the germline ends. CDR3 region: CASRSRGTPNSPLHF. In nucleotides, the CDR3 is TGTGCCAGCCGCTCGAGGGGGACACCCAATTCACCCCTCCACTTT.

This chain connects TRBV3-1 (or the pseudogene TRBV3-2) to TRBJ2-7; D is uncertain. The V end was cut by 2 bases, the J end by 0 bases, with 5 bases between. Germline CDR1 LGHDT, CDR2 YNNKEL (reference sequence). The CDR3 is 13 amino acids. CDR3 in amino acids: CASSQISSYEQYF. As DNA, the CDR3 is TGTGCCAGCAGCCAAATTAGCTCCTACGAGCAGTACTTC.

The chain employs TRBV6-5 and TRBJ1-5, with no clear D. Germline-derived CDR1 and CDR2 are MNHEY and SVGAGI. CDR3 length: 13 amino acids. Trimming took off 8 bases at V and 6 bases at J, with 14 bases between the two ends. Written as DNA, the CDR3 is TGTGCCAGCGTCCCCGGAGTTTCTCAGCCCCAGCATTTT. Protein sequence: CASVPGVSQPQHF.

The V call is TRBV9, the J call TRBJ2-2; 7 bases align to TRBD2. Germline CDR1 is SGDLS and CDR2 is YYNGEE. The CDR3 is 16 residues long. Trimming removed 0 bases from V and 4 bases from J; junction bases left unmatched: 6. The CDR3 sequence is CASSVGASGFTGELFF. The CDR3 nucleotides read TGTGCCAGCAGCGTAGGGGCTAGCGGATTCACCGGGGAGCTGTTTTTT.

The chain employs TRBV18 and TRBJ2-1, with TRBD2 matching over 13 bases. Germline CDR1 reads KGHSH; CDR2 reads LQKENI. V was pared by 5 bases and J by 6 bases, with 4 bases of the junction left unmatched. The CDR3 loop spans 15 amino acids. The CDR3 is CASSGLAGDFNEQFF. CDR3 nucleotide sequence: TGTGCCAGCTCAGGACTAGCGGGAGATTTCAATGAGCAGTTCTTC.

V is TRBV18 and J is TRBJ1-5; 7 bases match TRBD1. Germline CDR1 is KGHSH and CDR2 is LQKENI. This CDR3 has 15 amino acids. V lost 5 bases to trimming and J lost 0 bases; unmatched junction nucleotides: 4. In DNA, the CDR3 is TGTGCCAGCTCAGGGGACAGACTTAGCAATCAGCCCCAGCATTTT. It specifies CASSGDRLSNQPQHF.

V is TRBV6-5 and J is TRBJ2-1, with 8 positions matching TRBD2. Trimming removed 0 bases from V and 0 bases from J; junction bases left unmatched: 1. Looked up from germline, CDR1 is MNHEY and CDR2 is SVGAGI. The CDR3 length is 16 residues. CDR3 bases: TGTGCCAGCAGTTACTCGAGCGGGAGCTCCTACAATGAGCAGTTCTTC. Protein: CASSYSSGSSYNEQFF.

The chain joins TRBV9 to TRBJ1-3; D might be TRBD1 (6 bases). V lost 2 bases to trimming and J lost 4 bases, with 13 bases between them. This CDR3 region has 15 residues. CDR1 and CDR2 (germline): SGDLS, YYNGEE. The CDR3 protein is CASSVNWGLGNTIYF. As DNA, the CDR3 is TGTGCCAGCAGCGTTAATTGGGGGCTGGGAAACACCATATATTTT.

Only one count was recorded for this clone. This chain uses TRBV21-1 with TRBJ1-1. TRBV21-1 is a known pseudogene. The CDR3 length is 17 residues. DNA of the CDR3: TGTGCCAGCAGTCTCTTGACTGAGGCCCCCACCCACACTGAAGCTTTCTTT. This codes for CASSLLTEAPTHTEAFF.

The chain recombines TRBV19 with TRBJ1-3, with a possible D match to TRBD1 (6 bases). In germline, CDR1 is LNHDA, CDR2 SQIVND (reference sequence). The CDR3 covers 15 residues. The V and J ends lost 3 bases and 0 bases respectively, with 9 bases between them. The chain's CDR3 is CASSIGDISGNTIYF. The CDR3 coding sequence is TGTGCCAGTAGTATCGGGGACATCTCTGGAAACACCATATATTTT.

The genes are TRBV7-9 and TRBJ1-2; D perhaps matches TRBD1 (6 bases). The CDR3 extends over 13 amino acids. Per germline, CDR1 SEHNR and CDR2 FQNEAQ (reference sequence). V was clipped by 5 bases and J by 8 bases, with 15 bases between them. CDR3 residues: CASSQDSFVGYTF. The CDR3 region has the DNA TGTGCCAGCAGCCAGGACAGTTTTGTCGGCTACACCTTC.

The rearrangement uses TRBV6-5 and TRBJ2-3; 11 bases are shared with TRBD2. V lost 2 bases and J lost 4; bases outside the gene matches: 5. This CDR3 is built from 16 residues. Germline assignment: CDR1 MNHEY and CDR2 SVGAGI. The CDR3 region is CASSYGIAGGADTQYF. As DNA, the CDR3 is TGTGCCAGCAGTTACGGGATAGCGGGAGGGGCAGATACGCAGTATTTT.

This chain connects TRBV23-1 to TRBJ2-2; TRBD2 matches 7 bases. TRBV23-1 qualifies as an ORF whose function is uncertain. The CDR3 extends over 15 amino acids. Unmatched junction bases numbered 0, after V lost 2 bases and J lost 0 bases. CDR3 region: CASSQREANTGELFF. The CDR3 coding sequence is TGCGCCAGCAGTCAACGGGAGGCGAACACCGGGGAGCTGTTTTTT.

As regards this clone: This specimen includes other DNA sequences encoding the same CDR3. The V and J genes are TRBV19 and TRBJ2-7; 8 bases line up with TRBD2. Germline V gives CDR1 LNHDA, CDR2 SQIVND (reference sequence). V trimming: 3 bases; J trimming: 4 bases; junction bases outside the gene matches: 2. CDR3 length equals 13 residues. Written as DNA, the CDR3 is TGTGCCAGTAGTATCGGGGGGGCATACGAGCAGTACTTC. Its protein product is CASSIGGAYEQYF.

The V call is TRBV19, the J call TRBJ2-3, with D possibly TRBD2 on 5 matching bases. V gave up 5 bases and J gave up 0 bases, with 9 bases separating them. The CDR3 totals 14 residues. CDR1 is LNHDA, CDR2 SQIVND, per germline (reference sequence). This chain's CDR3 is CASSFPGSTDTQYF. The CDR3 bases are TGTGCCAGTAGTTTTCCGGGGAGCACAGATACGCAGTATTTT.

This chain uses TRBV5-1 with TRBJ2-1; 15 positions match TRBD2. The CDR3 runs to 14 residues. V was pared by 4 bases and J by 8 bases, with 1 base of the junction left unmatched. The V gene's germline CDR1 is SGHRS and CDR2 YFSETQ. DNA for the CDR3: TGCGCCAGCAGCCGGACTAGCGGGAGGGATGAGCAGTTCTTC. It yields the protein CASSRTSGRDEQFF.

The chain combines TRBV3-1 (or the pseudogene TRBV3-2) with TRBJ1-4; D remains unclear. The CDR3 contains 16 residues. The V gene's germline CDR1 is LGHDT and CDR2 YNNKEL (reference sequence). V lost 0 bases and J lost 5, with 13 bases in between. CDR3 amino acids: CASSQDTTRMNEKLFF. The CDR3, as DNA: TGTGCCAGCAGCCAAGACACGACACGGATGAATGAAAAACTGTTTTTT.

The chain couples TRBV10-2 to TRBJ1-1; D is uncertain. The V end lost 7 bases, the J end lost 6 bases, and 15 bases lay between the germline ends. Germline lookup yields CDR1 WSHSY and CDR2 SAAADI. CDR3 length: 13 amino acids. CDR3 residues: CASTTGIVAEAFF. The CDR3 DNA reads as TGCGCCAGCACGACGGGTATAGTGGCTGAAGCTTTCTTT.

This chain connects TRBV3-1 (or the pseudogene TRBV3-2) to TRBJ1-1, with D unresolved. Per germline, CDR1 LGHDT and CDR2 YNNKEL (reference sequence). The CDR3 covers 13 residues. V lost 4 bases and J 5 bases, leaving 11 bases between the germline ends. The CDR3 nucleotides are TGTGCCAGCAGCCCTCCGGGGTGGACTGAAGCTTTCTTT. Protein product: CASSPPGWTEAFF.

The rearrangement links TRBV25-1 to TRBJ1-6, with D possibly matching TRBD1 (5 bases). V was trimmed by 7 bases and J by 1 base, leaving 20 bases between them. The germline V gene has CDR1 MGHDK and CDR2 SYGVNS. This CDR3 is 18 amino acids long. The CDR3 sequence: CASTGRIGTFSYNSPLHF. The DNA of the CDR3 is TGTGCCAGCACCGGGAGGATCGGGACTTTTTCCTATAATTCACCCCTCCACTTT.

This chain joins TRBV5-1 and TRBJ1-1; tentatively, D is TRBD1 (6 bases). The V gene lost 3 bases and the J gene lost 1 base, with 13 bases spanning the gap. The CDR3 extends over 15 amino acids. In germline, CDR1 is SGHRS, CDR2 YFSETQ. The CDR3 coding sequence is TGCGCCAGCAGCTGGGGACAATCGACGAACACTGAAGCTTTCTTT. The encoded protein is CASSWGQSTNTEAFF. The variable domain in full, completed from reference TRBV5-1 and TRBJ1-1, reads KAGVTQTPRYLIKTRGQQVTLSCSPISGHRSVSWYQQTPGQGLQFLFEYFSETQRNKGNFPGRFSGRQFSNSRSEMNVSTLELGDSALYLCASSWGQSTNTEAFFGQGTRLTVV.

The CDR3 region is CASSPLGGGGAFF. Here the CDR3 DNA reads TGCGCCAGCAGCCCCCTGGGGGGGGGAGGAGCTTTCTTT. This chain connects TRBV5-1 to TRBJ1-1; the D gene is possibly TRBD1 (5 bases). The CDR3 loop spans 13 amino acids. Germline CDR1 reads SGHRS; CDR2 reads YFSETQ. Trimming stripped 4 bases from V and 10 bases from J, with 17 bases between.

The gene calls are TRBV11-2 and TRBJ2-5, with TRBD2 matching 11 bases. The CDR3 sequence is 14 residues long. With V trimmed by 4 bases and J by 3 bases, 1 base remained unmatched. Looked up from germline, CDR1 is SGHAT and CDR2 is FQNNGV. CDR3 nucleotides: TGTGCCAGCAGCTCGGGACTAGCGGAAGAGACCCAGTACTTC. Its translation is CASSSGLAEETQYF.